This is a list of T cell receptor beta chains from one sample in a study of regulatory T cells in long-lasting Graves disease. TCRdb reprocessed the multiplex PCR reads via MiXCR and lists one record per CDR3 protein. The sample includes 560,000 or so distinct CDR3 sequences, around 15% of them seen just once. The data were also submitted as part of a second study, on T cells in Graves' hyperthyroidism and ophthalmopathy.

The material sequenced was peripheral blood mononuclear cells (PBMCs), taken at new diagnosis, from a patient treated with antithyroid drugs. Every receptor here comes from a man younger than 30 with Graves disease. Both conserved end residues are part of each CDR3.

>TRBV6-1
CASSSGRSTYNEQFF
>TRBV7-8
CASSLAPTWDTIYF
>TRBV3-1
CASSRSTSGMPNEQFF
>TRBV6-1
CASRDGLIPYEQYF
>TRBV5-4
CASSSARGQGAEQYF
>TRBV15
CATSKGTDTQYF
>TRBV5-5
CASSLSATDTQYF
>TRBV10-3
CATQQGPNYGYTF
>TRBV24-1
CATSGPGTPEFYTF
>TRBV5-1
CASSFTGSPYNEQFF
>TRBV11-2
CASSLESGGELFF
>TRBV28
CASSFNEAFF
>TRBV5-1
CASSLDVTNYGYTF
>TRBV7-3
CASSVTGGHGQETQYF
>TRBV27
CASRLMGVGQGLYEQYF
>TRBV29-1
CSVGGQNYGYTF
>TRBV7-9
CASSQVGEYEQYF
>TRBV9
CASSAGTSREQFF
>TRBV7-9
CASSPSGQTGELFF
>TRBV11-2
CASSYSADSGSYNEQFF
>TRBV27
CASSSLAGAGAYEQYF
>TRBV29-1
CSVEVVGAGQGPRSHYGYTF
>TRBV11-2
CASSSYRGVKAEAFF
>TRBV5-6
CASSSSTRGSFRPQPQHF
>TRBV7-9
CASSPLGTQNTEAFF
>TRBV12-3/TRBV12-4
CASTRDRLGIDF